This TCR beta chain was identified during a study of blood T cells in healthy people across ages. Points on this clonotype: Its target is not known.

Together with a sample-barcoded 5' primer, a J-beta primer mix was included in a second PCR lasting roughly 7 to 11 cycles. TCRdb re-analysed the 5' RACE reads in MiXCR, keeping a single row per CDR3 protein. The repertoire holds nearly 1 million distinct CDR3 sequences, with about 53% as singletons. This CDR3 has 17 amino acids. Germline V gene data show CDR1 as DFQATT and CDR2 as SNEGSKA (reference sequence). V was pared by 1 base and J by 5 bases, with 21 bases between. Whole-study results and caveats: Relative to aged donors, long-lived donors carried more naive CD4+ cells and displayed higher diversity.

The origin of this receptor is a woman aged 60-75 years in good health. The sample consisted of blood. The chain joins TRBV20-1 to TRBJ2-1; the D call may be TRBD1 or TRBD2 (5 bases each). CDR3 residues: CSARGGSTPAENNEQFF. CDR3 in DNA: TGCAGTGCTAGAGGGGGGAGCACGCCGGCAGAGAACAATGAGCAGTTCTTC.